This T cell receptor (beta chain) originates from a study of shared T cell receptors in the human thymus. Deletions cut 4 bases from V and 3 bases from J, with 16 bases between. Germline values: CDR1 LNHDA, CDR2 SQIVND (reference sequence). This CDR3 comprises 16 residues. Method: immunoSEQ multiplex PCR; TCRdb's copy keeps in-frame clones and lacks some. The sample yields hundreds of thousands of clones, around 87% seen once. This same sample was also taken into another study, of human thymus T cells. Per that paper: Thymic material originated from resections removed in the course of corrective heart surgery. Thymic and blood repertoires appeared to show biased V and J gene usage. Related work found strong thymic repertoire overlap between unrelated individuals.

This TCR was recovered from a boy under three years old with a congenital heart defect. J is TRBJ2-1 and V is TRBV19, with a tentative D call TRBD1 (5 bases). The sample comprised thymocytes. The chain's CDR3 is CASSRTRDKFYNEQFF. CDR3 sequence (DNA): TGTGCCAGTAGTAGGACACGCGACAAATTCTACAATGAGCAGTTCTTC.